A single sample gave rise to the 8 T cell receptor beta chains below, sequenced in a study of cytomegalovirus exposure and HLA in healthy donors. The study ran its PCR with 60 Vbeta and 13 Jbeta primers. The assay was immunoSEQ multiplex PCR, and TCRdb's table has in-frame clones only and misses some. Reported are more than 100,000 clones; the ten largest clones contain approximately 1.5%. Sequenced: PBMCs. These receptors were obtained from a woman between 35 and 50 years old in good health and CMV-seronegative.

The chain is built from TRBV19 and TRBJ1-1; TRBD1 is a possible D gene (6 bases). The CDR3 is 15 amino acids. With 4 bases removed from V and 1 base from J, the gap between germline ends came to 13 bases. Germline CDR1 LNHDA, CDR2 SQIVND (reference sequence). CDR3 in amino acids: CASSKAGAQNTEAFF. DNA for the CDR3: TGTGCCAGTAGTAAAGCGGGGGCCCAGAACACTGAAGCTTTCTTT.

The chain uses TRBV28 and TRBJ1-4; TRBD1 matches 7 bases. The trim removed 1 base at V and 13 bases at J, leaving 15 bases unmatched. This CDR3 has 16 amino acids. Germline-derived CDR1 and CDR2 are MDHEN and SYDVKM. CDR3 loop: CASSLSGTAGFKGLFF. The CDR3 region has the DNA TGTGCCAGCAGTTTATCTGGGACAGCAGGTTTTAAAGGACTGTTTTTT.

The chain is built from TRBV9 and TRBJ2-1; 7 bases match TRBD1. V shed 4 bases, J shed 0 bases, and the junction held 4 bases outside the gene matches. Germline CDR1 and CDR2: SGDLS and YYNGEE. This CDR3 has 15 amino acids. In DNA form, the CDR3 reads TGTGCCAGCAGCCGGGACAGCCCCTCCTACAATGAGCAGTTCTTC. Amino acids: CASSRDSPSYNEQFF. Supplemented by reference TRBV9 and TRBJ2-1, the full variable domain reads DSGVTQTPKHLITATGQRVTLRCSPRSGDLSVYWYQQSLDQGLQFLIQYYNGEERAKGNILERFSAQQFPDLHSELNLSSLELGDSALYFCASSRDSPSYNEQFFGPGTRLTVL.

The chain couples TRBV6-5 to TRBJ1-6, with a tentative D call TRBD1 (6 bases). V was clipped by 3 bases and J by 3 bases, with 9 bases between them. In germline, CDR1 is MNHEY, CDR2 SVGAGI. CDR3 length equals 15 residues. CDR3 DNA sequence: TGTGCCAGCAGTTATTTAGGGGGCTATAATTCACCCCTCCACTTT. Its protein is CASSYLGGYNSPLHF.

V gene TRBV7-8 combines with J gene TRBJ2-2; the D gene is possibly TRBD1 (6 bases). Germline CDR1 is SGHVS and CDR2 is FQNEAQ. V lost 1 base and J 0 bases, leaving 6 bases between the germline ends. The CDR3 contains 15 residues. The CDR3 bases are TGTGCCAGCAGCTTAGACAGGGCGAACACCGGGGAGCTGTTTTTT. Translated, it gives CASSLDRANTGELFF.

The chain carries TRBV29-1 and TRBJ1-1; TRBD1 matches at 9 bases. V shed 6 bases, J shed 3 bases, and the junction held 5 bases outside the gene matches. The CDR3 covers 13 residues. Germline V lookup: CDR1 SQVTM, CDR2 ANQGSEA. This CDR3 is CSVGTGTDTEAFF. In DNA, the CDR3 is TGCAGCGTCGGGACAGGGACGGACACTGAAGCTTTCTTT.

This sequence joins TRBV19 and TRBJ1-1; D is uncertain. From germline, CDR1 is LNHDA and CDR2 SQIVND (reference sequence). Deletions cut 7 bases from V and 8 bases from J, with 20 bases between. CDR3 length: 14 amino acids. DNA for the CDR3: TGTGCCAGTATCCATACCCTACGCAGCGGGGAAGCTTTCTTT. This codes for CASIHTLRSGEAFF.

V gene TRBV19 combines with J gene TRBJ1-1; weak D call: TRBD1 (5 bases). The CDR3 extends over 15 amino acids. The ends were cut back, 3 bases at V and 5 bases at J, with 16 bases in the middle. Germline CDR1 and CDR2: LNHDA and SQIVND (reference sequence). The CDR3 bases are TGTGCCAGTAGTATGGCAGGGCGAAGAGGAACTGAAGCTTTCTTT. Its translation is CASSMAGRRGTEAFF.